This T cell receptor (beta chain) is drawn from a study of T cell responses to AZD1222 COVID-19 vaccine. Study as a whole: Pooling was applied to second doses at about 4 or about 12 weeks.

Notes on this clone: Its antigen is as yet unknown.

V lost 3 bases, J lost 8 bases, and 10 bases lay in between. Per germline, CDR1 LGHDT and CDR2 YNNKEL (reference sequence). The CDR3 extends over 12 amino acids. Generated by immunoSEQ multiplex PCR, the TCRdb table keeps only in-frame clones and is missing some. The sample lists about 120,000 clones, about 90% seen once, with 0.9% to 1.2% in the top ten. Study-wide results and caveats: Seropositivity was recorded at baseline in only a handful of AZD1222 recipients. Donors were largely white British and mainly female; clonal diversity was possibly underestimated. Sampling that yielded the repertoires occurred only after the peak T cell response.

This specimen was peripheral blood, taken on day 0 of AZD1222 vaccination. The chain carries TRBV3-1 (or the pseudogene TRBV3-2) and TRBJ1-2; D is uncertain. The receptor's source is an adult in good health. The CDR3 region is CASSQWGGGYTF. CDR3 DNA sequence: TGTGCCAGCAGCCAGTGGGGTGGAGGCTACACCTTC.